Detailed here is one T cell receptor beta chain. Its antigen is unknown. This specimen belongs to a study of vaccination effects on CD4 cells after COVID-19. Whole-study context: Samples that were drawn after vaccination came a median of 72 days after the second dose.

Assay: immunoSEQ multiplex PCR; the TCRdb copy retains only in-frame clones and omits some. The sample includes approximately 61,000 clones, about 78% of them seen just once. Isolating CD4+ T cells followed ten to eleven days of culture. BNT162b2 vaccine or mRNA-1273 vaccine was given to participants in two doses. Neither prior SARS-CoV-2 infection nor positive nucleocapsid antibodies were present in the vaccine recipients. With V trimmed by 5 bases and J by 2 bases, 11 bases remained unmatched. Germline values: CDR1 SGHAT, CDR2 FQNNGV. The CDR3 loop spans 16 amino acids. Sample: CD4+ T cells from PBMCs cultured without peptide, taken after COVID-19 vaccination. The sequence derives from a human donor who received a COVID-19 vaccine. The chain joins TRBV11-2 to TRBJ2-7; the match to TRBD1 covers 8 bases. The CDR3 coding sequence is TGTGCCAGCAGCCGGGTGGGCAGGGGGCCTCCCTACGAGCAGTACTTC. It yields the protein CASSRVGRGPPYEQYF.